This TCR beta chain was retrieved from a study of T cells in localized non-small cell lung cancer. General study results and limits: Maximal T cell clonality occurred in uninvolved adjacent lung, with tumor ranking below it.

Sequenced by immunoSEQ multiplex PCR; TCRdb stores in-frame clones only, minus some. The sample lists roughly 30,000 clones, around 90% occurring once. Per the germline V gene, CDR1 is SGHRS and CDR2 is YFSETQ. This CDR3 spans 14 amino acids. Note on this clone: Its antigen is not known. Germline and junction disagree at one end, which may indicate a read error.

This clonotype originated in an older female donor with stage I lung adenocarcinoma. The sample consisted of peripheral blood, taken before any cancer treatment. The chain joins TRBV5-1 to TRBJ1-1, with D possibly being TRBD1 (5 bases). CDR3 loop: CANSSQGGNTEAFF. The CDR3, as DNA: TGCGCCAACAGCTCCCAGGGAGGCAACACTGAAGCTTTCTTT.